These 5 T cell receptor beta chains were sequenced from one sample in a study of OX40 agonist ivuxolimab in advanced cancers. Assay used: immunoSEQ multiplex PCR; TCRdb lists only in-frame clones, some missing. Of roughly 42,000 clones listed, 86% are singletons. The sample consisted of CD4+ or CD8+ T cells sorted from blood, taken in a trial of the OX40 agonist ivuxolimab. Receptors originate from an adult with an advanced solid tumor such as melanoma, head and neck, liver or kidney cancer.

The chain combines TRBV28 with TRBJ1-4, with D hard to call. V gave up 4 bases and J gave up 10 bases, with 7 bases separating them. The CDR3 totals 11 residues. Per germline, CDR1 MDHEN and CDR2 SYDVKM. The CDR3 DNA reads as TGTGCCAGCAGTTCTGGTGTAAAACTGTTTTTT. Protein product: CASSSGVKLFF.

Details on this clone: Distinct nucleotide sequences in the sample also encode this CDR3. The chain has TRBV28 and TRBJ1-4, with D unresolved. Trimming removed 3 bases at V and 8 bases at J, with 10 bases between. There are 13 residues in the CDR3. CDR1 MDHEN and CDR2 SYDVKM come from the germline V gene. The CDR3 DNA follows: TGTGCCAGCAGTTTTGGAGGATGGGAAAAACTGTTTTTT. It is translated as CASSFGGWEKLFF.

The table lists this clone with a count of one. This chain joins TRBV6-5 and TRBJ1-3; D is uncertain. CDR1 is MNHEY, CDR2 SVGAGI, per germline. Trimming left V 0 bases short and J 0 bases short, with 6 bases between. This CDR3 contains 15 residues. The CDR3 loop is CASSYSGSSGNTIYF. The CDR3, as DNA: TGTGCCAGCAGTTACTCAGGCAGCTCTGGAAACACCATATATTTT.

This chain joins TRBV28 and TRBJ1-5; D gene uncertain. The CDR3 sequence is 15 residues long. V was clipped by 5 bases and J by 1 base, with 12 bases between them. CDR1 and CDR2 from the germline V gene are MDHEN and SYDVKM. CDR3 loop: CASSHWADSNQPQHF. The CDR3, as DNA: TGTGCCAGCAGTCATTGGGCGGACAGCAATCAGCCCCAGCATTTT.

The chain couples TRBV5-1 to TRBJ1-1; a weak D match, TRBD1 (6 bases). The V gene lost 5 bases and the J gene lost 5 bases, with 13 bases spanning the gap. CDR1 and CDR2 from the germline V gene are SGHRS and YFSETQ. CDR3 length equals 13 residues. CDR3 coding DNA: TGCGCCAGCAGTTCAGGGGTGGGGACTGAAGCTTTCTTT. Translated: CASSSGVGTEAFF.